This TCR beta chain derives from a study of T cells after yellow fever vaccination. The table lists this clonotype with a few counts. TCRdb independently ran MiXCR on the 5' RACE reads; one entry per CDR3 protein. The sample includes about 210,000 distinct CDR3 sequences, less than 3.5% of them seen just once. The CDR3 has 15 amino acids. CDR1 SGDLS and CDR2 YYNGEE come from the germline V gene. V was clipped by 5 bases and J by 0 bases, with 14 bases between them. The chain carries TRBV9 and TRBJ1-2, with D maybe TRBD1 (6 bases). The specimen was CD4+ T cells sorted from PBMCs, collected 10 days after the yellow fever booster vaccination. The receptor's source is a man younger than 30 who received the YFV17D yellow fever vaccine. CDR3 sequence (DNA): TGTGCCAGCAGGGGGGGCCGAACGGCTAACTATGGCTACACCTTC. Its protein is CASRGGRTANYGYTF.